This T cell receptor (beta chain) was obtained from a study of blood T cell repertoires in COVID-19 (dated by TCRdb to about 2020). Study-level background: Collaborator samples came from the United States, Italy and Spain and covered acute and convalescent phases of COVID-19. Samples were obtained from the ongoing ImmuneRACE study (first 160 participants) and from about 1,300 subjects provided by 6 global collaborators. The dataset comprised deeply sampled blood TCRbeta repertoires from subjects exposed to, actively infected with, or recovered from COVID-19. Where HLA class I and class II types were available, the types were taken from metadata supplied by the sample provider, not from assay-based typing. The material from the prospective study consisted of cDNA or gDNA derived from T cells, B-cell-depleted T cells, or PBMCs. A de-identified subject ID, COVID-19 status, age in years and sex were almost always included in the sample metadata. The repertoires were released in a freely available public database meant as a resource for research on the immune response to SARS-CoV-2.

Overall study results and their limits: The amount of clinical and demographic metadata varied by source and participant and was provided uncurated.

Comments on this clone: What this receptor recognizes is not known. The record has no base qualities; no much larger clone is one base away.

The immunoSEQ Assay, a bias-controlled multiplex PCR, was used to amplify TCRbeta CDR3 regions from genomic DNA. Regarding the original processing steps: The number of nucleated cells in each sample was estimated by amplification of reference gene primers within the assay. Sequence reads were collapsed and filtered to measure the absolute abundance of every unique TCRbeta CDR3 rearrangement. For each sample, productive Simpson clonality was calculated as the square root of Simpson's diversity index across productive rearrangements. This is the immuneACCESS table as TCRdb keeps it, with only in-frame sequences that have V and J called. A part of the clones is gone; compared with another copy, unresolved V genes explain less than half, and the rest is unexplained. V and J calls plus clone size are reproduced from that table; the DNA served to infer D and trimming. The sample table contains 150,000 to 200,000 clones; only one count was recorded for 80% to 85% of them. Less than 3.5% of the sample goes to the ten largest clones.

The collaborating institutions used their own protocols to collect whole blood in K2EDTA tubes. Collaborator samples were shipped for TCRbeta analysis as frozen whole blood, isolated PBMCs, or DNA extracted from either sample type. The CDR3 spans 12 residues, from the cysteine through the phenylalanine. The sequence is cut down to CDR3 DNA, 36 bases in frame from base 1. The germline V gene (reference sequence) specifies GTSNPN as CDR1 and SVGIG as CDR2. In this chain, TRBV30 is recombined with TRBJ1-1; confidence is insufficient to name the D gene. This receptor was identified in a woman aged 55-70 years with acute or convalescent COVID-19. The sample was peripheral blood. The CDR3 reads CASREEDTEAFF. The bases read TGTGCTTCTAGAGAGGAGGACACTGAAGCTTTCTTT.